This TCR beta chain emerged from a study of shared clonotypes between healthy human individuals. Study-wide points: For sorted subsets, rarefaction showed incomplete sequencing despite large depth. An anticipated effect of sequencing depth on clonotype sharing among donors was recognized.

Note on this clone: Its antigen remains unknown.

The authors ran the assay at deep level. Libraries were prepared by immunoSEQ multiplex PCR; TCRdb keeps only in-frame clonotypes and omits some of them. The repertoire includes about 1.1 million clones, approximately 77% of them detected once, and about 0.89% sits in the top ten. The specimen sequenced was memory CD4+ T cells from PBMCs. As to subset: CD45RA-negative fraction. The receptor was isolated from a man between 18 and 35 years old in good health. Some clones in this sample may be carry-over from other donors' samples.

The CDR3 loop reads CASSFYWGQPQHF. Written as DNA, the CDR3 is TGTGCCAGCAGTTTCTATTGGGGGCAGCCCCAGCATTTT. V gene TRBV28 combines with J gene TRBJ1-5; D might be TRBD1 (5 bases). The CDR3 has 13 amino acids. V lost 3 bases to trimming and J lost 7 bases, with 10 bases between them. Per the germline V gene, CDR1 is MDHEN and CDR2 is SYDVKM.